A single sample gave rise to the 9 T cell receptor beta chains below, sequenced in a study of tissue T cells after allogeneic stem cell transplantation. Generated by immunoSEQ multiplex PCR, the TCRdb table keeps only in-frame clones and is missing some. The table shows thousands of clones, with about a third occurring only once. Indicated time point: mouse harvest day 14 after allogeneic transplant. Tail vein injection delivered 10^7 T-cell-depleted bone marrow cells and 10^6 splenic CD5+ T cells. What was sequenced was skin. The receptors originated from a female BALB/c mouse given C57BL/6 T cells with graft-versus-host disease after an allogeneic hematopoietic cell transplant.

This clone turned up a few times. Mouse gene names apply. The CDR3 end lies 1 residue beyond the end of the read and is filled in from the germline J gene. The V call is TRBV19, the J call TRBJ1-1; 7 bases fit TRBD1. Germline loops: CDR1 FNHDT, CDR2 SITEND (reference sequence). Trimming at V came to 2 bases and at J to 3 bases, leaving 13 bases not matched to a gene. The CDR3 consists of 17 residues. This CDR3 is CASSIRDRSGRDTEVFF. CDR3 bases read: TGTGCCAGCAGTATCCGGGACAGATCAGGGAGGGACACAGAAGTCTTC.

Worth noting for this clone: Mouse gene names and germline throughout. The missing CDR3 end, 1 residue past where the read stops, is filled in from the germline J gene. The chain uses TRBV23 and TRBJ2-4. Germline V gives CDR1 KGHTA, CDR2 FQNQQP. CDR3 length equals 13 residues. This CDR3 is CSSSRVFQNTLYF. The CDR3 bases that were read are TGCTCCAGCAGCCGGGTCTTTCAAAACACCTTGTAC.

As regards this clone: The listed genes are named as in mouse. CDR3 bases read: TGTGCCAGCTCTCTGGGACTGGGGGCGGGCACCTTGTAC. Translating it yields CASSLGLGAGTLY. The entire CDR3 protein is CASSLGLGAGTLYF. V is TRBV12-1 and J is TRBJ2-4; 11 bases align to TRBD2. With the read ending 1 residue before the CDR3 end, the germline J gene is used to fill in that end. V lost 1 base to trimming and J lost 8 bases; unmatched junction nucleotides: 4. The germline CDR1 and CDR2 sequences are SGHSN and HYEKVE. This CDR3 is built from 14 residues.

About this clone itself: Germline and genes: mouse. This chain's CDR3 is CASRGLGAETLYF. The sequenced part of the CDR3 DNA is TGTGCCAGCAGAGGACTGGGAGCAGAAACGCTGTAT. The chain recombines TRBV26 with TRBJ2-3; 8 bases fit TRBD2. The read comes to an end 1 residue before the CDR3 does, leaving the germline J gene to fill in the end. This CDR3 is built from 13 residues. After removal of 6 bases from V and 3 bases from J, the junction contained 2 bases not matched to a gene. CDR1 KGHPV and CDR2 FQNQEV come from the germline V gene (reference sequence).

On this clone: Gene names and germline refer to mouse. The read gets to within 1 residue of the CDR3 end, and the germline J gene fills in the rest. V is TRBV14 and J is TRBJ1-1, with D possibly being TRBD1 (5 bases). CDR1 and CDR2 (germline): SGHDT, FRDEAV. The CDR3 extends over 12 amino acids. The V end lost 5 bases, the J end lost 0 bases, and 5 bases lay between the germline ends. CDR3 DNA, as far as it was read: TGTGCCAGCAGGGGACAGAACACAGAAGTCTTC. This sequence encodes CASRGQNTEVF. The entire CDR3 sequence reads CASRGQNTEVFF.

This clone qualifies as medium-sized (0.01 to 0.1%). Mouse names are used for the genes. The DNA ends 1 residue before the CDR3 does, and the rest of the CDR3 is filled in from the germline J gene. The genes are TRBV24 and TRBJ2-7; maybe TRBD1 (5 bases). CDR1 and CDR2 (germline): KGHTA, FRNEEI. This CDR3 has 14 amino acids. V was clipped by 4 bases and J by 0 bases, with 10 bases between them. CDR3 bases read: TGTGCCAGCAGTCCCCCAGGGAGCTCCTATGAACAGTAC. Translation gives CASSPPGSSYEQY. The entire CDR3 protein is CASSPPGSSYEQYF.

This clone is termed medium-sized. Mouse names are used for the genes. The observed sequence ends 1 residue before the CDR3 terminus, with the missing tail filled in from the germline J gene. The chain couples TRBV26 to TRBJ1-1; D uncertain. The V and J ends lost 1 base and 0 bases respectively, with 6 bases between them. Germline assignment: CDR1 KGHPV and CDR2 FQNQEV (reference sequence). The CDR3 extends over 14 amino acids. Here the CDR3 reads CASSLYQSNTEVFF. The CDR3 bases that were read are TGTGCCAGCAGTCTGTACCAGTCAAACACAGAAGTCTTC.

The sample holds a few counts of this clone. The germline and genes are mouse ones. The CDR3 is cut off 1 residue early in the read; its end comes from the germline J gene. J is TRBJ2-7 and V is TRBV26, with 8 positions matching TRBD1. Germline V CDR1 and CDR2: KGHPV, FQNQEV (reference sequence). This CDR3 region has 14 residues. The trim removed 2 bases at V and 0 bases at J, leaving 0 bases unmatched. The DNA read from the CDR3 is TGTGCCAGCAGTCTGCAGGGGGCCTCCTATGAACAGTAC. Amino acid sequence: CASSLQGASYEQY. The whole CDR3 protein is CASSLQGASYEQYF. Looking up the rest from reference TRBV26 and TRBJ2-7 gives the full variable domain: NSKVIQTPRYLVKGQGQKAKMRCIPEKGHPVVFWYQQNKNNEFKFLINFQNQEVLQQIDMTEKRFSAECPSNSPCSLEIQSSEAGDSALYLCASSLQGASYEQYFGPGTRLTVL.

Remarks on this clone: Germline and genes: mouse. The read finishes 1 residue shy of the CDR3 end, and the germline J gene is used to complete it. The V and J genes are TRBV12-1 and TRBJ2-4; 7 positions agree with TRBD2. Germline-derived CDR1 and CDR2 are SGHSN and HYEKVE. V was pared by 0 bases and J by 3 bases, with 5 bases of the junction left unmatched. The CDR3 is 15 amino acids. CDR3 DNA (partial): TGTGCCAGCTCTCTCGGTGGGGGGAGGCAAAACACCTTGTAC. Amino acids: CASSLGGGRQNTLY. The CDR3, in full, reads CASSLGGGRQNTLYF.